This TCR beta chain was sequenced in a study of T-cell memory formation after mild COVID-19. Study results and caveats: Shrinking CD4+ clones resided mostly in CM and EM, and CD8+ ones in EMRA. Clones contracting across day 15 to 85 had a balanced CD4/CD8 profile; later expanding clones leaned CD4+.

The CDR3 covers 16 residues. V lost 0 bases and J 6 bases, leaving 16 bases between the germline ends. The germline V gene has CDR1 SGHRS and CDR2 YFSETQ. From 5'RACE with constant-segment primers came TCR alpha and TCR beta cDNA libraries that carried sample barcodes and UMIs. TCRdb recomputed calls from the 5' RACE reads with MiXCR, one row per CDR3 protein. The sample includes about 110,000 distinct CDR3 sequences, around 15% of them seen just once. This clonotype was counted at least ten times. As yet, its antigen is unknown. The TCR originated in an adult woman who had mild COVID-19 (a few samples of this study predate the infection). Cell type and time point are not known. Sequenced: PBMCs or a T cell subset sorted from them (not recorded which). The gene calls are TRBV5-1 and TRBJ2-1; the D gene is possibly TRBD2 (6 bases). The chain's CDR3 is CASSLATRDSSNEQFF. CDR3 bases: TGCGCCAGCAGCTTGGCCACTCGGGACTCTTCCAATGAGCAGTTCTTC.